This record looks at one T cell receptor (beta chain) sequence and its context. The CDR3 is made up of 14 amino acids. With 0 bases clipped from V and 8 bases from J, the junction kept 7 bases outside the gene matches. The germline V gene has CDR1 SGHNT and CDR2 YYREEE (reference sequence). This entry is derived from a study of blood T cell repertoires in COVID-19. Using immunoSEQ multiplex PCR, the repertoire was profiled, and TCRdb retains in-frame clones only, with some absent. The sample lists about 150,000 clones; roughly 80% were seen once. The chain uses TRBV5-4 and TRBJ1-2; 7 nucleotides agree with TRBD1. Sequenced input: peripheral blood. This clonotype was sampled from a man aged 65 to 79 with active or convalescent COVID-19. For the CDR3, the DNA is TGTGCCAGCAGCTTGGGACAGGGAAGTTCGGGCTACACCTTC. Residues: CASSLGQGSSGYTF.